This is a list of T cell receptor beta chains from one sample in a study of response to subunit inactivated influenza vaccine. A single record per CDR3 protein comes from TCRdb applying MiXCR to the RT-PCR reads. This sample has 450,000 to 600,000 distinct CDR3 sequences; 16% occur once, and the top ten carry 2.5% to 3.5%. Material: CD4+ T cells sorted from PBMCs, obtained roughly 24 months after vaccination. The receptor source for this set is a man aged 45 to 70 who received an inactivated influenza vaccine. Each CDR3 is given with its conserved first and last residue. The D gene is left open where the match is weak. Clone size is given for some rows only: seen once, a few or many times, or a class if the clone is expanded.

D,J,V,size,DNA,CDR3
-,TRBJ1-1,TRBV6-5,many,TGTGCCAGCAGTTACGGGGGGGACACTGAAGCTTTCTTT,CASSYGGDTEAFF
-,TRBJ2-4,TRBV20-1,-,TGCAGTGCTTCTCGGCCCCTCAGCAAAAACATTCAGTACTTC,CSASRPLSKNIQYF
TRBD1,TRBJ2-4,TRBV19,-,TGTGCCAGTAGTATGACGTTAGGGACAGGGAAAAACATTCAGTACTTC,CASSMTLGTGKNIQYF
TRBD1,TRBJ1-1,TRBV12-3/TRBV12-4,-,TGTGCCAGCAGTTTAAGGACAGGTGGGGGCACTGAAGCTTTCTTT,CASSLRTGGGTEAFF
-,TRBJ2-7,TRBV5-1,many,TGCGCCAGCAGCCTCCGGAGTAACTACGAGCAGTACTTC,CASSLRSNYEQYF
TRBD2,TRBJ2-3,TRBV27,-,TGTGCCAGCAGTGGACTAGCGGCAGATACGCAGTATTTT,CASSGLAADTQYF
-,TRBJ2-7,TRBV15,few,TGTGCCACCAGCAGAGACAGGGTAACGATCTACGAGCAGTACTTC,CATSRDRVTIYEQYF
-,TRBJ1-5,TRBV7-2,-,TGTGCCAGCAGCTTAGGGGCGGCGGCGAGTCAGCCCCAGCATTTT,CASSLGAAASQPQHF
-,TRBJ1-1,TRBV5-1,many,TGCGCCAGCAGCTTGGACGGAGGCACTGAAGCTTTCTTT,CASSLDGGTEAFF
TRBD2,TRBJ2-1,TRBV5-4,-,TGTGCCAGCAGCTTGGGCGGACTAGGGATAAATTACGACAATGAGCAGTTCTTC,CASSLGGLGINYDNEQFF
-,TRBJ2-2,TRBV28,many,TGTGCCAGCTATGGACCAGGGGCCGGGGAGCTGTTTTTT,CASYGPGAGELFF
-,TRBJ1-6,TRBV20-1,few,TGCAGTGCTAGAGATCCCGCAGGGGATATGTTATATTCACCCCTCCACTTT,CSARDPAGDMLYSPLHF
-,TRBJ1-4,TRBV15,-,TGTGCCACCAGCGTAGACAGGACTAATGAAAAACTGTTTTTT,CATSVDRTNEKLFF
TRBD2,TRBJ2-1,TRBV5-1,-,TGCGCCAGCAGCTTGGAATTAGCGGGGGCTTTGCGCAATGAGCAGTTCTTC,CASSLELAGALRNEQFF
-,TRBJ2-7,TRBV2,few,TGTGCCAGCAGCGGGGGACCTAGCTCCGAGCAGTACTTC,CASSGGPSSEQYF
TRBD2,TRBJ2-1,TRBV7-2,few,TGTGCCAGCAGGAGTTCTAGCGGGGGGAACTACAATGAGCAGTTCTTC,CASRSSSGGNYNEQFF
TRBD2,TRBJ2-7,TRBV14,-,TGTGCCAGCAGCCCACACGGACTAGCGGAGAACTACGAGCAGTACTTC,CASSPHGLAENYEQYF
-,TRBJ2-7,TRBV7-2,many,TGTGCCAGCAGCTTAGATAGCGTCTCCGAGCAGTACTTC,CASSLDSVSEQYF
TRBD1,TRBJ2-3,TRBV29-1,few,TGCAGCGCAGGGACAGGGCCCACAGATACGCAGTATTTT,CSAGTGPTDTQYF
-,TRBJ2-4,TRBV4-2,few,TGTGCCAGCAGCCCCCCGGACAGTCTACAAAACATTCAGTACTTC,CASSPPDSLQNIQYF
-,TRBJ2-1,TRBV20-1,many,TGCAGTGCTATCGATTATTATGAGCAGTTCTTC,CSAIDYYEQFF
TRBD1,TRBJ1-2,TRBV30,-,TGTGCCTGGAGTGTAACCACCGGACAGGGGCCCTTCACCTTC,CAWSVTTGQGPFTF
TRBD1,TRBJ2-5,TRBV4-3,few,TGCGCCAGCAGCCAAGAACCAGGGGGAGAGACCCAGTACTTC,CASSQEPGGETQYF
TRBD2,TRBJ2-3,TRBV12-3/TRBV12-4,-,TGTGCCAGCAGTTTTGGGACTAGCGGGAGATATAGCACAGATACGCAGTATTTT,CASSFGTSGRYSTDTQYF
TRBD2,TRBJ2-3,TRBV29-1,-,TGCAGCGTTGACCTGGGTTTAGCGGGAGGGGTCCTCACAGATACGCAGTATTTT,CSVDLGLAGGVLTDTQYF
-,TRBJ1-5,TRBV20-1,many,TGCAGTGCTAGCGACGAGAGGAGTAGCAATCAGCCCCAGCATTTT,CSASDERSSNQPQHF
-,TRBJ2-1,TRBV6-1,few,TGTGCCAGCACCCGAGTCGGGAATGAGCAGTTCTTC,CASTRVGNEQFF
TRBD2,TRBJ2-1,TRBV11-1,many,TGTGCCAGCAGCTGGCTAGCGGGAGTTGGGCCCTACAATGAGCAGTTCTTC,CASSWLAGVGPYNEQFF
-,TRBJ1-2,TRBV11-2,few,TGTGCCAGCAGCTTAGGGTTAGGAGGGCCTAACTATGGCTACACCTTC,CASSLGLGGPNYGYTF
TRBD2,TRBJ2-3,TRBV20-1,once,TGCAGTGCTAGAGGACTAGCGGGGGGGTTGGCAGATACGCAGTATTTT,CSARGLAGGLADTQYF
-,TRBJ1-1,TRBV3-1,few,TGTGCCAGCAGCCAAGGGGGTCACACTGAAGCTTTCTTT,CASSQGGHTEAFF
-,TRBJ1-4,TRBV4-2,-,TGTGCCAGCAGCCAAGATTTAGTTGGTGAAAAACTGTTTTTT,CASSQDLVGEKLFF
TRBD2,TRBJ2-2,TRBV12-3/TRBV12-4,-,TGTGCCAGCAGTGGCAGCGGGAGGAACACCGGGGAGCTGTTTTTT,CASSGSGRNTGELFF
TRBD1,TRBJ2-3,TRBV28,-,TGTGCCAGCAGTGGATCCGGGACAGGGAGGCCAGATACGCAGTATTTT,CASSGSGTGRPDTQYF
-,TRBJ2-3,TRBV10-3,many,TGTGCCATCAGTGGCGGGACGGGAGATACGCAGTATTTT,CAISGGTGDTQYF
-,TRBJ2-2,TRBV4-2,-,TGTGCCAGCAGCCTAACCGACGGGAACTTCGGGGAGCTGTTTTTT,CASSLTDGNFGELFF
TRBD2,TRBJ2-7,TRBV19,-,TGTGCCAGTAGCGGGACTAGCGGGAGGCCCCGCTACTACGAGCAGTACTTC,CASSGTSGRPRYYEQYF
-,TRBJ2-6,TRBV7-9,-,TGTGCCAGCAGCCCGTCCTTCGGGGCCAACGTCCTGACTTTC,CASSPSFGANVLTF
-,TRBJ2-7,TRBV3-1,-,TGTGCCAGCAGCCAAAGACAGGCTTTCTACGAGCAGTACTTC,CASSQRQAFYEQYF
-,TRBJ1-1,TRBV27,-,TGTGCCAGCAGTTTATATGCTGTGGGTGAAGCTTTCTTT,CASSLYAVGEAFF
TRBD1,TRBJ2-7,TRBV11-2,-,TGTGCCAGCAGCCTAAGGGGGACAGCGATTTCCTACGAGCAGTACTTC,CASSLRGTAISYEQYF